The 10 T cell receptor beta chains presented below share a single source sample, sequenced in a study of cytomegalovirus exposure and HLA in healthy donors. The table came from immunoSEQ multiplex PCR; TCRdb's copy has only in-frame clones and leaves some out. The table has over 200,000 clones, 80% to 90% seen once. The sequenced material came from PBMCs. Source of these receptors: a woman aged 18-29 years in good health and CMV-seronegative.

The genes are TRBV5-1 and TRBJ2-5, with D perhaps matching TRBD1 (5 bases). V was shortened by 2 bases and J by 2 bases, with 7 bases between the two germline ends. CDR1 is SGHRS, CDR2 YFSETQ, per germline. This CDR3 is 13 amino acids long. CDR3 residues: CASSLKGQETQYF. As DNA, the CDR3 is TGCGCCAGCAGCTTAAAGGGGCAAGAGACCCAGTACTTC.

The V and J genes are TRBV6-4 and TRBJ1-2; 11 bases match TRBD1. The V and J ends lost 3 bases and 2 bases, in that order; junction bases with no gene match: 2. The CDR3 sequence is 15 residues long. The germline V gene has CDR1 MRHNA and CDR2 SNTAGT. The CDR3 region is CASSEWTGGNYGYTF. In DNA form, the CDR3 reads TGTGCCAGCAGTGAGTGGACAGGGGGCAACTATGGCTACACCTTC.

This rearrangement joins TRBV9 to TRBJ2-2; the D gene is possibly TRBD1 (6 bases). The germline CDR1 and CDR2 sequences are SGDLS and YYNGEE. With 0 bases removed from V and 5 bases from J, the gap between germline ends came to 11 bases. This CDR3 has 15 residues. For the CDR3, the DNA is TGTGCCAGCAGCGTAGACAGGGTCGGGACCGGGGAGCTGTTTTTT. This encodes CASSVDRVGTGELFF.

This rearrangement joins TRBV29-1 to TRBJ2-1; TRBD2 matches 8 bases. V shed 7 bases, J shed 4 bases, and the junction held 6 bases outside the gene matches. The germline gives CDR1 SQVTM, CDR2 ANQGSEA. This CDR3 has 13 residues. CDR3 amino acids: CSESSGLYNEQFF. The CDR3 DNA follows: TGCAGCGAGTCTAGCGGGTTATACAATGAGCAGTTCTTC.

This clone occurred a few times. The same CDR3 also results from other DNA sequences found in this sample. This chain uses TRBV29-1 with TRBJ1-2; D is perhaps TRBD1 (5 bases). Germline CDR1 is SQVTM and CDR2 is ANQGSEA. The CDR3 runs 11 residues. V was shortened by 6 bases and J by 4 bases, with 9 bases between the two germline ends. The CDR3 DNA is TGCAGCGTGGAGGGACTCTATGGCTACACCTTC. It encodes CSVEGLYGYTF.

The chain recombines TRBV4-1 with TRBJ2-7, with 11 bases lining up with TRBD2. CDR3 length: 15 amino acids. The germline gives CDR1 MGHRA, CDR2 YSYEKL. Unmatched junction bases numbered 7, after V lost 5 bases and J lost 4 bases. Here the CDR3 DNA reads TGCGCCAGCAGCTCGGCCGGACTAGCGGGTTACGAGCAGTACTTC. Translation: CASSSAGLAGYEQYF.

V gene TRBV10-3 combines with J gene TRBJ2-3; tentatively, D is TRBD1 (6 bases). Germline CDR1 is ENHRY and CDR2 is SYGVKD. The germline V and J ends were trimmed by 10 bases and 0 bases, with 20 bases remaining between them. CDR3 length equals 16 residues. This chain's CDR3 is CATNPAPGGSTDTQYF. Here the CDR3 DNA reads TGTGCCACCAATCCCGCCCCTGGGGGCAGCACAGATACGCAGTATTTT.

The chain is built from TRBV5-1 and TRBJ2-7; no firm D call. The CDR3 runs 11 residues. Germline lookup yields CDR1 SGHRS and CDR2 YFSETQ. V shed 3 bases and J shed 2 bases, with 3 bases lying between them. In DNA, the CDR3 is TGCGCCAGCAGCTCCGCCTACGAGCAGTACTTC. Its translation: CASSSAYEQYF.

The V gene is TRBV7-2, the J gene TRBJ2-7, with 9 bases identical to TRBD1. J was trimmed by 4 bases and V by 2 bases; bases with no gene match: 6. Germline values: CDR1 SGHTA, CDR2 FQGNSA. The CDR3 is made up of 15 amino acids. The CDR3 sequence: CASSLLPGQGYEQYF. The CDR3 coding sequence is TGTGCCAGCAGCTTACTACCGGGACAGGGATACGAGCAGTACTTC.

The chain combines TRBV7-6 with TRBJ2-1; TRBD1 matches at 9 bases. Germline lookup yields CDR1 SGHVS and CDR2 FNYEAQ. The trim removed 3 bases at V and 8 bases at J, leaving 8 bases unmatched. This CDR3 has 15 residues. The CDR3 protein is CASSLGTGPGHEQFF. The CDR3 DNA sequence: TGTGCCAGCAGCTTGGGGACAGGGCCTGGCCATGAGCAGTTCTTC. Full variable domain (missing parts from reference TRBV7-6 and TRBJ2-1): GAGVSQSPRYKVTKRGQDVALRCDPISGHVSLYWYRQALGQGPEFLTYFNYEAQQDKSGLPNDRFSAERPEGSISTLTIQRTEQRDSAMYRCASSLGTGPGHEQFFGPGTRLTVL.